This TCR beta chain is drawn from a study of blood T cell repertoires in COVID-19. Study context: Whether acute or convalescent, the COVID-19 samples came from the United States, Italy and Spain. Nucleic acid was either cDNA or gDNA, and it came from T cells, B-cell-depleted T cells, or PBMCs.

Methods used by the authors: The authors estimated nucleated cell counts from reference gene primer amplification. TCRdb keeps only in-frame clones here, not all; method: immunoSEQ multiplex PCR. That table gives V, J and clone size, and the DNA gave D and trimming. The sample comprises over 55,000 clones, about 80% of which are singletons, and 35% rests with the top ten. Sequences were obtained from peripheral blood. This TCR came from a woman between 70 and 85 years old with acute or convalescent COVID-19.

Here the CDR3 reads CSVGQENIQYF. CDR3 DNA: TGCAGCGTTGGGCAGGAAAACATTCAGTACTTC. J is TRBJ2-4 and V is TRBV29-1; D unclear. The CDR3 is 11 residues long. The germline V and J ends were trimmed by 4 bases and 5 bases, with 6 bases remaining between them. The germline gives CDR1 SQVTM, CDR2 ANQGSEA.